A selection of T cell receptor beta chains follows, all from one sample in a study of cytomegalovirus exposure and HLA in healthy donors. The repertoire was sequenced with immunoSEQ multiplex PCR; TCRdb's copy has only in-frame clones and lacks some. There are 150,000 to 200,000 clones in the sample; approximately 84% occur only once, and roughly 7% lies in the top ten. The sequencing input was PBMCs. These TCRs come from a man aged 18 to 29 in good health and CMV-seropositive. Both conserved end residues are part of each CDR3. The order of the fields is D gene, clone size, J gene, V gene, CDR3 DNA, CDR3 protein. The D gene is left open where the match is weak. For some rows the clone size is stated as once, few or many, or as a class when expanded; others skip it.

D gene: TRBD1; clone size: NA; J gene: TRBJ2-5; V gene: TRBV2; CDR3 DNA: TGTGCCAGCAGTGAAGAGGTCTCAGGGGGCTGGGGTCAAGAGACCCAGTACTTC; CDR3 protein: CASSEEVSGGWGQETQYF
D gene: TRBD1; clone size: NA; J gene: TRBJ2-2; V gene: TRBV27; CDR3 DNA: TGTGCCAGCAGTTTCAGGGGGACCCCGAACACCGGGGAGCTGTTTTTT; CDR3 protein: CASSFRGTPNTGELFF
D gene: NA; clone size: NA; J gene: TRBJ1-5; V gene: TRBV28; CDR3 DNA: TGTGCCAGCAGTCCTGACAGGTACAATCAGCCCCAGCATTTT; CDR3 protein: CASSPDRYNQPQHF
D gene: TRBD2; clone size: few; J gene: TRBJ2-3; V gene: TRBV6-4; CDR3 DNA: TGTGCCAGCGCTGGGGAGCGGGGAGATACGCAGTATTTT; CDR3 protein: CASAGERGDTQYF
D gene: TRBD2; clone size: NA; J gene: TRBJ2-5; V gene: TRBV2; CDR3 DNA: TGTGCCAGCAGTGAATTAATGGCTAGCGGGAGGGCGTTGGAAGAGACCCAGTACTTC; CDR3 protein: CASSELMASGRALEETQYF
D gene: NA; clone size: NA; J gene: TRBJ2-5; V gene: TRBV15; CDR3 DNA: TGTGCCACCAGCCGGAGGTGGGTCCTCCAAGAGACCCAGTACTTC; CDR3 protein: CATSRRWVLQETQYF
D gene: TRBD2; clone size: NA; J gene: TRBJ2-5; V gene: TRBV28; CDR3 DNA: TGTGCCAGCAGTCTCAATCCGGGACTAGCGGGAGAGACAAGCTTTTTTGAGACCCAGTACTTC; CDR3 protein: CASSLNPGLAGETSFFETQYF
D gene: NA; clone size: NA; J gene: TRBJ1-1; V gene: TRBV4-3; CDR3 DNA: TGCGCCAGCAGCCTCGATAGTGCGGGCACTGAAGCTTTCTTT; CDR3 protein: CASSLDSAGTEAFF
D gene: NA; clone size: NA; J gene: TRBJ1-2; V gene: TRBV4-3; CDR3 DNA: TGCGCCAGCAGTCTATACGCGGCCTCAGGGTATGAAGGCTACACCTTC; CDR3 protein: CASSLYAASGYEGYTF
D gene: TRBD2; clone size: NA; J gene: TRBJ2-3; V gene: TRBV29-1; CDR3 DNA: TGCAGCGTTGAAGGTTCGGCGCAGGGAGGGTTTTGGACAGATACGCAGTATTTT; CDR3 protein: CSVEGSAQGGFWTDTQYF
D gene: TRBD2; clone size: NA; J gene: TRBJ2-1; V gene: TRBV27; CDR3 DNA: TGTGCCAGCACCCCTAGCGGGAGAACTACTGAGCAGTTCTTC; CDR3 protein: CASTPSGRTTEQFF
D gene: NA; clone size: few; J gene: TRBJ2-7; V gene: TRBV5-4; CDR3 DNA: TGTGCCAGCAGCTTCGTAAACGAGCAGTACTTC; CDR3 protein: CASSFVNEQYF
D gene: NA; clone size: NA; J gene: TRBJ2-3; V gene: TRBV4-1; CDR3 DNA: TGCGCCAGCAGCCAAGTCCAGCGGCACACAGATACGCAGTATTTT; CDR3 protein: CASSQVQRHTDTQYF
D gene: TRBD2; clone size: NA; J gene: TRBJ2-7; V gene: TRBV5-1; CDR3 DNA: TGCGCCAGCAGCTTGGCCGGGGGGGGAGGCGCCGAGCAGTACTTC; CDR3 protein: CASSLAGGGGAEQYF